Given below is one T cell receptor beta chain in context. No count is given, but going by its frequency this clonotype is medium-sized (0.01 to 0.1%). This clone's antigen is unknown. Taken from cysteine to phenylalanine, the CDR3 has 13 residues. No coding sequence is recorded. Via the germline V gene (reference sequence), CDR1 is SEHNR and CDR2 FQNEAQ. TCRdb records NextSeq 550 as the sequencer. The Human TCR Profiling Kit (MiLaboratory) was used to prepare UMI-labeled 5' RACE TRB cDNA libraries. The full amount of extracted RNA was used for cDNA synthesis, and the full amount of resulting cDNA was used for PCR amplification. Libraries were prepared in parallel with an identical number of PCR cycles. The paper's data handling went like this. About 50,000 +/- 9,200 unique UMI-labeled TRB cDNA molecules per library were extracted with MIGEC and MiXCR, with at least two reads per UMI required. An average of approximately 40,000 +/- 10,000 functional in-frame TRB CDR3 nucleotide clonotypes without stop codons was found per library. After each sample was downsampled to 5000 UMI-labeled TRB molecules, VDJtools was used to calculate diversity metrics such as normalized Shannon-Wiener and Chao1. For the central five CDR3 residues, VDJtools calculated physicochemical properties weighted by clonotype size, namely interaction energy, strength, volume and Kidera factor 4. TCRdb reprocessed the reads; each CDR3 protein sequence makes one entry, and DNA is unavailable. None of the V and J calls come from the authors' own analysis; TCRdb made them. The table for this sample records about 5,200 distinct CDR3 sequences. The ten largest account for less than 3.5% of the sample.

This sample was included in a study of CXCR3-negative and CXCR3-positive naive CD8 T cells (dated by TCRdb to the late 2010s). About the full investigation: In total, roughly 150 million TRB reads were obtained, or roughly 1.5 +/- 0.3 million reads per library. Diversity and physicochemical repertoire analyses were performed on some 10 donors pooled from two independent experiments. TRBV-TRBJ cluster analysis included naive subsets from roughly 5 donors and memory cells from 3 donors.

For each CD8+ T cell subset, flow sorting was done in triplicate, and about 300,000 cells per subset went directly into RLT lysis buffer. To exclude memory contaminants, naive CD8+ T cells were stringently defined as CD45RO-CCR7+CD27+CD95-. Peripheral blood mononuclear cells were isolated from buffy coats by standard density gradient centrifugation. A FACSAria III was used to flow-sort naive CD8+ T cells into CXCR3-negative and CXCR3-positive populations. Total RNA was extracted from sorted cells with an RNeasy Mini Kit. Overall study results and their limits: Repertoire diversity was comparably high in both naive subsets but much lower in memory CD8+ T cells. Freshly isolated PBMCs were used for most assays because CXCR3 expression went down partially after cryopreservation. Naive CXCR3-negative and CXCR3-positive cells from the same donor showed similar TRBV-TRBJ usage, whereas memory cells showed distinct patterns. Compared with CXCR3-negative naive cells, CXCR3-positive naive cells had TRB CDR3s with higher hydrophobicity (lower Kidera factor 4), lower energy, and higher strength and volume indices. Because surface CD5, which has been linked to self-reactivity in mice, was comparable between naive subsets, TCR interaction strength was also inferred from TRB CDR3 physicochemical properties.

The sequence joins TRBV7-9 to TRBJ2-7; TCRdb outputs TRBD1, but without DNA this stays unchecked. The sequenced sample consisted of naive CXCR3- CD8+ T cells from blood. Per the publication, the cell subset or site label means: CD45RO-CCR7+CD27+CD95- naive CD8+ T cells lacking CXCR3 (TNR3-). The sequence came from a human donor in good health. Some clones in this sample may be carry-over from other donors' samples. CDR3 loop: CASSLGRTSEQYF. With the portions outside the CDR3 filled from the reference TRBV7-9 and TRBJ2-7 genes, the complete variable region becomes DTGVSQNPRHKITKRGQNVTFRCDPISEHNRLYWYRQTLGQGPEFLTYFQNEAQLEKSRLLSDRFSAERPKGSFSTLEIQRTEQGDSAMYLCASSLGRTSEQYFGPGTRLTVT.